These 23 T cell receptor beta chains were all obtained from the same sample, sequenced in a study of radiotherapy plus CTLA-4 blockade in lung cancer (dated by TCRdb to 2016 to 2019). Libraries were made using the immunoSEQ multiplex PCR assay. Held by TCRdb, this immuneACCESS table contains in-frame sequences only and omits some clones. Under half of the omission traces to an unresolved V gene where checked; the cause of the rest is unknown. The sample table records 65,000 to 90,000 clones; around 86% of these occur just once. Roughly two fifths of the sample goes to the ten largest clones. The sample here was peripheral blood, taken from a patient treated with radiotherapy plus ipilimumab. The origin of the receptors is a human donor with non-small cell lung cancer that progressed on radiotherapy plus ipilimumab.

The rearrangement links TRBV29-1 to TRBJ1-1, with D possibly being TRBD1 (6 bases). The CDR3 loop spans 13 amino acids. The V end lost 3 bases, the J end lost 4 bases, and 12 bases lay between the germline ends. The germline V gene has CDR1 SQVTM and CDR2 ANQGSEA. CDR3 nucleotides: TGCAGCGTTGACGGACAGCGATTCACTGAAGCTTTCTTT. As protein: CSVDGQRFTEAFF.

The chain has TRBV5-1 and TRBJ2-3; the match to TRBD1 covers 8 bases. This CDR3 is built from 15 residues. The J segment lost 2 bases and the V segment lost 6 bases, leaving 8 bases of the junction unmatched. Germline CDR1 reads SGHRS; CDR2 reads YFSETQ. The CDR3 DNA follows: TGCGCCAGCACCACAGGGGGAAGGAACACAGATACGCAGTATTTT. It codes for CASTTGGRNTDTQYF.

The chain links TRBV27 to TRBJ2-3; no definite D call. Trimming removed 2 bases at V and 2 bases at J, with 8 bases between. Germline lookup yields CDR1 MNHEY and CDR2 SMNVEV (reference sequence). This CDR3 region has 14 residues. Here the CDR3 DNA reads TGTGCCAGCAGTTTAATAAGCCCCACAGATACGCAGTATTTT. The encoded protein is CASSLISPTDTQYF.

In this sample, this clone turned up once. The chain has TRBV10-3 and TRBJ1-5; D might be TRBD1 (5 bases). The germline V and J ends were trimmed by 10 bases and 0 bases, with 10 bases remaining between them. Germline-derived CDR1 and CDR2 are ENHRY and SYGVKD. The CDR3 is 13 amino acids. The CDR3 protein is CATGDVSNQPQHF. For the CDR3, the DNA is TGTGCCACCGGGGACGTTAGCAATCAGCCCCAGCATTTT.

The chain employs TRBV11-2 and TRBJ2-5; D is possibly TRBD2 (5 bases). Germline V CDR1 and CDR2: SGHAT, FQNNGV. There are 10 residues in the CDR3. V lost 8 bases, J lost 11 bases, and 12 bases lay in between. In nucleotides, the CDR3 is TGTGCCAGCGGCAGCTGGGAGCAGTACTTC. This codes for CASGSWEQYF.

This sequence joins TRBV7-3 and TRBJ2-5; D is uncertain. V lost 5 bases and J 4 bases, leaving 14 bases between the germline ends. The V gene's germline CDR1 is SGHTA and CDR2 FQGTGA. CDR3 size: 14 residues. DNA of the CDR3: TGTGCCAGCAGCCCCGGAAGGGATCGAGAGACCCAGTACTTC. Protein: CASSPGRDRETQYF. Full variable domain (remainder filled in from reference TRBV7-3 and TRBJ2-5): GAGVSQTPSNKVTEKGKYVELRCDPISGHTALYWYRQSLGQGPEFLIYFQGTGAADDSGLPNDRFFAVRPEGSVSTLKIQRTERGDSAVYLCASSPGRDRETQYFGPGTRLLVL.

The V gene is TRBV28, the J gene TRBJ2-1; TRBD2 agrees at 10 bases. With V trimmed by 5 bases and J by 12 bases, 4 bases remained unmatched. This CDR3 region has 12 residues. Per the germline V gene, CDR1 is MDHEN and CDR2 is SYDVKM. The DNA of the CDR3 is TGTGCCAGCAGTCAACTAGCGGGACTGCAGTTCTTC. Its protein product is CASSQLAGLQFF.

V usage is TRBV9 and J usage is TRBJ2-2; the match to TRBD2 covers 9 bases. V gave up 5 bases and J gave up 2 bases; unmatched junction bases: 7. CDR3 length: 16 amino acids. Per the germline V gene, CDR1 is SGDLS and CDR2 is YYNGEE. The CDR3: CASSPGLAFNTGELFF. The CDR3 coding sequence is TGTGCCAGCAGTCCTGGACTAGCGTTCAACACCGGGGAGCTGTTTTTT.

This clone is termed medium-sized. This chain joins TRBV28 and TRBJ1-4; a possible D gene is TRBD1 (5 bases). Deletions cut 1 base from V and 5 bases from J, with 11 bases between. This CDR3 has 15 residues. Germline V gene sequence: CDR1 MDHEN, CDR2 SYDVKM. The CDR3 reads CASSLLATENEKLFF. The CDR3 DNA is TGTGCCAGCAGTTTATTAGCGACAGAAAATGAAAAACTGTTTTTT. The full variable domain, in which reference TRBV28 and TRBJ1-4 provide the parts outside the CDR3, is DVKVTQSSRYLVKRTGEKVFLECVQDMDHENMFWYRQDPGLGLRLIYFSYDVKMKEKGDIPEGYSVSREKKERFSLILESASTNQTSMYLCASSLLATENEKLFFGSGTQLSVL.

In this sample, this clone turned up a few times. The rearrangement links TRBV29-1 to TRBJ2-3; 11 positions match TRBD2. Germline V gene sequence: CDR1 SQVTM, CDR2 ANQGSEA. This CDR3 is 16 amino acids long. The ends lost 4 bases at V and 2 bases at J; junction bases unmatched: 8. DNA for the CDR3: TGCAGCGTTGCTAGCGGGAGGCTTCCGCCCACAGATACGCAGTATTTT. Amino acid sequence: CSVASGRLPPTDTQYF.

This clone was seen a few times. This chain connects TRBV28 to TRBJ2-7; D is ambiguous. This CDR3 is built from 14 residues. The V gene's germline CDR1 is MDHEN and CDR2 SYDVKM. The ends were cut back, 4 bases at V and 7 bases at J, with 17 bases in the middle. For the CDR3, the DNA is TGTGCCAGCAGTTCGTCGAAAGGGCAAGTAGAGCAGTACGTC. Its protein product is CASSSSKGQVEQYV.

This clone was recorded only once. The J gene is TRBJ2-5, the V gene TRBV6-6; 9 bases align to TRBD2. The CDR3 has 15 residues. The germline gives CDR1 MNHNY, CDR2 SVGAGI (reference sequence). Trimming removed 10 bases from V and 5 bases from J; junction bases left unmatched: 14. The CDR3 nucleotides read TGTGCCACCTTGGGTCTGCGGGAGGGCCGGGAGACCCAGTACTTC. Protein product: CATLGLREGRETQYF.

This chain connects TRBV28 to TRBJ2-1; D is uncertain. From germline, CDR1 is MDHEN and CDR2 SYDVKM. This CDR3 has 12 residues. Trimming shortened V by 2 bases and J by 10 bases, and 9 bases separated the two germline ends. CDR3 in DNA: TGTGCCAGCAGTTTAAGCCGGTCAGAGCAGTTCTTC. Translation: CASSLSRSEQFF.

The J gene is TRBJ2-5, the V gene TRBV9, with 8 bases matching TRBD2. CDR3 length equals 17 residues. After removal of 0 bases from V and 1 base from J, the junction contained 8 bases not matched to a gene. Germline lookup yields CDR1 SGDLS and CDR2 YYNGEE. CDR3 nucleotide sequence: TGTGCCAGCAGCGTAGACCCGGGACTAGGGCTCCAAGAGACCCAGTACTTC. It codes for CASSVDPGLGLQETQYF.

This clone was seen a few times. The rearrangement links TRBV18 to TRBJ2-5, with 11 bases fitting TRBD1. Trimming at V came to 4 bases and at J to 4 bases, leaving 8 bases not matched to a gene. Germline assignment: CDR1 KGHSH and CDR2 LQKENI. This CDR3 has 16 residues. CDR3: CASSRRTGGVGETQYF. The CDR3 coding sequence is TGTGCCAGCTCACGACGGACAGGGGGCGTGGGAGAGACCCAGTACTTC.

The rearrangement uses TRBV7-9 and TRBJ1-1; D is possibly TRBD1 (6 bases). The germline gives CDR1 SEHNR, CDR2 FQNEAQ (reference sequence). The length of the CDR3 is 15 residues. The ends were cut back, 6 bases at V and 1 base at J, with 15 bases in the middle. The CDR3 nucleotides read TGTGCCAGCAGGGGACTGGGGGCGGGGAACACTGAAGCTTTCTTT. This codes for CASRGLGAGNTEAFF.

The chain has TRBV5-1 and TRBJ1-3, with a weak D call TRBD1 (5 bases). The V gene lost 0 bases and the J gene lost 3 bases, with 16 bases spanning the gap. The CDR3 contains 17 residues. CDR1 is SGHRS, CDR2 YFSETQ, per germline. CDR3 sequence: CASSLEGPGSIGNTIYF. The CDR3 DNA reads TGCGCCAGCAGCTTGGAAGGCCCAGGGAGCATTGGAAACACCATATATTTT.

The genes are TRBV19 and TRBJ2-1; 9 bases align to TRBD1. The length of the CDR3 is 18 residues. Germline CDR1 reads LNHDA; CDR2 reads SQIVND (reference sequence). V lost 7 bases, J lost 7 bases, and 20 bases stayed unmatched. Here the CDR3 DNA reads TGTGCCAGTAAATCGGTTAGAGGACAGGGGAGTCCTGGGAATGAGCAGTTCTTC. Protein sequence: CASKSVRGQGSPGNEQFF. Variable domain in full (rest from reference TRBV19 and TRBJ2-1): DGGITQSPKYLFRKEGQNVTLSCEQNLNHDAMYWYRQDPGQGLRLIYYSQIVNDFQKGDIAEGYSVSREKKESFPLTVTSAQKNPTAFYLCASKSVRGQGSPGNEQFFGPGTRLTVL.

The chain combines TRBV5-6 with TRBJ2-7; D call uncertain. Germline loops: CDR1 SGHDT, CDR2 YYEEEE. Trimming cost V 0 bases and J 5 bases, with 9 bases left between them. The CDR3 totals 13 residues. This chain's CDR3 is CASSLASRHEQYF. The CDR3, as DNA: TGTGCCAGCAGCTTGGCCAGCAGGCACGAGCAGTACTTC.

The chain is built from TRBV7-6 and TRBJ1-2; the match to TRBD1 covers 11 bases. The V segment lost 5 bases and the J segment 5 bases; nucleotides outside the gene matches: 4. The germline V gene has CDR1 SGHVS and CDR2 FNYEAQ. The CDR3 is 14 residues long. The CDR3 reads CASSDGQGAYGYTF. CDR3 coding DNA: TGTGCCAGCAGCGATGGACAGGGGGCATATGGCTACACCTTC.

This chain uses TRBV2 with TRBJ2-5; tentatively, D is TRBD1 (5 bases). V lost 7 bases and J lost 5, with 14 bases in between. Per the germline V gene, CDR1 is SNHLY and CDR2 is FYNNEI. CDR3 length equals 13 residues. The CDR3 spells CASTGYVGETQYF. CDR3 DNA sequence: TGTGCCAGCACAGGGTACGTAGGTGAGACCCAGTACTTC.

The rearrangement links TRBV14 to TRBJ1-1, with 7 nucleotides matching TRBD1. V shed 3 bases and J 4 bases; nucleotides not matched to a gene: 5. CDR1 SGHDN and CDR2 FVKESK come from the germline V gene. The CDR3 spans 14 residues. CDR3 sequence reads: CASSQYQGGTEAFF. The CDR3 DNA reads as TGTGCCAGCAGCCAGTATCAGGGGGGCACTGAAGCTTTCTTT.

This rearrangement joins TRBV27 to TRBJ2-1, with D possibly TRBD1 on 6 matching bases. V was clipped by 3 bases and J by 6 bases, with 15 bases between them. The CDR3 spans 15 residues. The germline V gene has CDR1 MNHEY and CDR2 SMNVEV (reference sequence). Written as DNA, the CDR3 is TGTGCCAGCAGTTTTCCGGGACAAGAGCGCAATGAGCAGTTCTTC. Translation gives CASSFPGQERNEQFF.